These 11 T cell receptor beta chains came from one sample sequenced in a study of shared clonotypes between healthy human individuals. Using immunoSEQ multiplex PCR, the repertoire was profiled, and TCRdb retains in-frame clones only, with some absent. The data hold fewer than 1.8 million clones, with around 98.5% observed a single time. The sequencing input was naive CD4+ T cells sorted from blood. As to subset: CD45RA+ positively selected. These receptors originate from a man aged 25-45 years in good health.

In its sample, this clone was seen once. The chain joins TRBV5-1 to TRBJ2-5; perhaps D is TRBD1 or TRBD2 (6 bases each). The CDR3 is 16 residues long. V lost 1 base and J lost 4, with 17 bases in between. The germline gives CDR1 SGHRS, CDR2 YFSETQ. CDR3 in amino acids: CASSLTGAMAGETQYF. CDR3 DNA sequence: TGCGCCAGCAGCTTGACGGGGGCGATGGCGGGAGAGACCCAGTACTTC.

The chain combines TRBV9 with TRBJ2-1; D is tentatively TRBD1 or TRBD2 (5 bases each). Germline values: CDR1 SGDLS, CDR2 YYNGEE. V gave up 0 bases and J gave up 5 bases, with 12 bases separating them. The CDR3 contains 15 residues. The CDR3 loop is CASSVGGLGHNEQFF. CDR3 in DNA: TGTGCCAGCAGCGTAGGTGGACTGGGGCACAATGAGCAGTTCTTC.

This chain joins TRBV7-2 and TRBJ2-7; D is unclear. In germline, CDR1 is SGHTA, CDR2 FQGNSA. The CDR3 consists of 13 residues. Trimming took 5 bases from V and 12 from J, leaving 20 bases between them. CDR3 bases: TGTGCCAGCAGCCCGGTGGCAGTTAGAAGGCTGTACTTC. Amino acids: CASSPVAVRRLYF.

Comments on this clone: Other DNA variants within this sample encode the same CDR3. This sequence joins TRBV10-3 and TRBJ2-7, with TRBD1 identical over 11 bases. The CDR3 consists of 14 residues. Germline CDR1 ENHRY, CDR2 SYGVKD. The J segment lost 3 bases and the V segment lost 3 bases, leaving 1 base of the junction unmatched. Here the CDR3 reads CAISDGTGGYEQYF. Here the CDR3 DNA reads TGTGCCATCAGTGACGGGACAGGGGGCTACGAGCAGTACTTC.

The chain has TRBV10-2 and TRBJ2-1, with a possible D match to TRBD2 (5 bases). Trimming shortened V by 2 bases and J by 6 bases, and 8 bases separated the two germline ends. The CDR3 length is 13 residues. The germline CDR1 and CDR2 sequences are WSHSY and SAAADI. The DNA of the CDR3 is TGCGCCAGCAGTGAGGGAGGCCGCAATGAGCAGTTCTTC. It specifies CASSEGGRNEQFF.

The rearrangement uses TRBV6-1 and TRBJ1-5, with D perhaps matching TRBD1 (5 bases). Trimming took 4 bases from V and 5 from J, leaving 9 bases between them. From germline, CDR1 is MNHNS and CDR2 SASEGT. CDR3 length: 13 amino acids. CDR3 bases: TGTGCCAGCAGTGGCCAGGGAGATCAGCCCCAGCATTTT. Translation gives CASSGQGDQPQHF.

This chain links TRBV7-3 with TRBJ2-3, with D possibly TRBD1 on 5 matching bases. From germline, CDR1 is SGHTA and CDR2 FQGTGA. The V end was cut by 8 bases, the J end by 2 bases, with 14 bases between. CDR3 length: 14 amino acids. This CDR3 is CASGLSGATDTQYF. The CDR3 nucleotides read TGTGCCAGCGGATTAAGTGGGGCCACAGATACGCAGTATTTT.

The chain joins TRBV5-4 to TRBJ2-7; D may correspond to TRBD1 or TRBD2 (5 bases each). CDR1 SGHNT and CDR2 YYREEE come from the germline V gene (reference sequence). Trimming shortened V by 0 bases and J by 2 bases, and 15 bases separated the two germline ends. The CDR3 totals 16 residues. CDR3 in DNA: TGTGCCAGCAGCTTGGGGGTAGGGACGGAGACCTACGAGCAGTACTTC. Amino acids: CASSLGVGTETYEQYF.

This clone was seen a single time. CDR3: CASRRQQKNEKLFF. The CDR3 DNA reads as TGTGCCAGCAGACGACAGCAAAAAAATGAAAAACTGTTTTTT. The J gene is TRBJ1-4, the V gene TRBV27; a possible D gene is TRBD1 (5 bases). This CDR3 spans 14 amino acids. The germline V gene has CDR1 MNHEY and CDR2 SMNVEV (reference sequence). The V gene lost 6 bases and the J gene lost 5 bases, with 13 bases spanning the gap.

The chain carries TRBV5-4 and TRBJ1-5; no reliable D call. This CDR3 has 14 residues. Deletions cut 1 base from V and 5 bases from J, with 10 bases between. Per germline, CDR1 SGHNT and CDR2 YYREEE (reference sequence). This chain's CDR3 is CASSLFQTDQPQHF. Written as DNA, the CDR3 is TGTGCCAGCAGCTTGTTCCAGACGGATCAGCCCCAGCATTTT.

The chain uses TRBV20-1 and TRBJ2-3; D gene unclear. V dropped 8 bases and J dropped 6 bases, with 9 bases sitting between them. CDR1 DFQATT and CDR2 SNEGSKA come from the germline V gene (reference sequence). The CDR3 runs 10 residues. This CDR3 reads CSTDTDTQYF. The CDR3 DNA reads TGCAGTACTGATACGGATACGCAGTATTTT.